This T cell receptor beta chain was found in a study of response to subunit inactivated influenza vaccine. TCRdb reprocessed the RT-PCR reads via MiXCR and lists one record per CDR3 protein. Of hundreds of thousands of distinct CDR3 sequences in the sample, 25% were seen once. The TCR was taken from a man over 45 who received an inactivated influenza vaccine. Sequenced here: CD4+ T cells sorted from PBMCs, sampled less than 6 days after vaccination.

The CDR3 here is CASSWVAGVLNEQFF. The CDR3 DNA follows: TGCGCCAGCAGCTGGGTAGCGGGAGTTTTGAATGAGCAGTTCTTC. This chain connects TRBV5-1 to TRBJ2-1, with 9 bases aligning to TRBD2. Trimming at V came to 3 bases and at J to 7 bases, leaving 8 bases not matched to a gene. CDR1 and CDR2 (germline): SGHRS, YFSETQ. The CDR3 length is 15 residues.